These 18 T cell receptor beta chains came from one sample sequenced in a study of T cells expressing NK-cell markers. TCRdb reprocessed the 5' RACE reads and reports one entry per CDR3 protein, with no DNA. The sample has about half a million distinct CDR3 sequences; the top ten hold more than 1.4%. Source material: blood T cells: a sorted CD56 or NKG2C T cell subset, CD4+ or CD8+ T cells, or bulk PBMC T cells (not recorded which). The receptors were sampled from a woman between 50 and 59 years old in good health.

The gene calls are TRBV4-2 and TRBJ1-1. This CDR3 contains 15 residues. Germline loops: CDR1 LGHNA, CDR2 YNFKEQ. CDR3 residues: CASSQDPGYDLEAFF.

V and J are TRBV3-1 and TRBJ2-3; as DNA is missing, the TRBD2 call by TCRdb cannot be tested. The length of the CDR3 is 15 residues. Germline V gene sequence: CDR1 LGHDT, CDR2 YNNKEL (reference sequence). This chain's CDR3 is CASSPPSGRRNTQYF.

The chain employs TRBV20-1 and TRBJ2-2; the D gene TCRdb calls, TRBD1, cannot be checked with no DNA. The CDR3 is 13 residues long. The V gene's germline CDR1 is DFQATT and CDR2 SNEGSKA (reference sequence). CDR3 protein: CSAWTGYTGELFF.

The CDR3 region is CATSDGQGVGSYNEQFF. The rearrangement uses TRBV24-1 and TRBJ2-1; the TCRdb D gene call, TRBD1, has no DNA to confirm it. There are 17 residues in the CDR3. In germline, CDR1 is KGHDR, CDR2 SFDVKD.

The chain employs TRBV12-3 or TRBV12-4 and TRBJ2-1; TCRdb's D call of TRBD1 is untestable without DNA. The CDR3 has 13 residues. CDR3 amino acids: CASSPPRGNEQFF.

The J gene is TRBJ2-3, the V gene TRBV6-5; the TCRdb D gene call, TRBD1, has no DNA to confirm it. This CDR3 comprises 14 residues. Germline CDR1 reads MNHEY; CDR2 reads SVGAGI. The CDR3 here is CASSRDPYTDTQYF.

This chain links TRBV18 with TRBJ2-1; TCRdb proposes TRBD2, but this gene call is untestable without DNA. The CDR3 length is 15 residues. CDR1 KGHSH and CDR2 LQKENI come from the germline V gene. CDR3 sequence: CASSPSAGANNEQFF.

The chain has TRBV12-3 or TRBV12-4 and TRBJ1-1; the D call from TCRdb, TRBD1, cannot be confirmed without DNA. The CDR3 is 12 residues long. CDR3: CASSTQGVLAFF.

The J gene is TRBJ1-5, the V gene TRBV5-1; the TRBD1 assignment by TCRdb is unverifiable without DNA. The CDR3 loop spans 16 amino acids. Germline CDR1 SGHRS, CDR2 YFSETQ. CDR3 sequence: CASSPPGQGGNQPQHF.

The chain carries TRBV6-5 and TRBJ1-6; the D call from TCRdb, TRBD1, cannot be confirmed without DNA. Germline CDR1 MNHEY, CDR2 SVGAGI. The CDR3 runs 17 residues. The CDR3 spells CASSYHRTGVLYSPLHF.

CDR3: CSARVSPHEQFF. This chain connects TRBV20-1 to TRBJ2-1; TCRdb's D call, TRBD2, is unchecked because there is no DNA. The CDR3 covers 12 residues. CDR1 is DFQATT, CDR2 SNEGSKA, per germline (reference sequence).

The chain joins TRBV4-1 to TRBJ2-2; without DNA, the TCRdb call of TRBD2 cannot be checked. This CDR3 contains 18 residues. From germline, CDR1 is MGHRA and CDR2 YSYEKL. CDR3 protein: CASSQEGSGSANTGELFF.

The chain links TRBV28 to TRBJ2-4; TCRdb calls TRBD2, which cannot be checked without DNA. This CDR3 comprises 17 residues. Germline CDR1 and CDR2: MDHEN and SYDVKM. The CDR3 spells CASSFPSGSRAKNIQYF.

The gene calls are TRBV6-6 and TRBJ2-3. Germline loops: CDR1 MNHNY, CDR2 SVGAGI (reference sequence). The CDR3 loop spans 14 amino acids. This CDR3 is CASRPTLAQDTQYF.

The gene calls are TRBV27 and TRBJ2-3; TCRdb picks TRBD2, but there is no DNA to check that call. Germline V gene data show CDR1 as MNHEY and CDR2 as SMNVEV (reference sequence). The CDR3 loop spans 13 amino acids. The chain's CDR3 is CASRIAEGGTQYF.

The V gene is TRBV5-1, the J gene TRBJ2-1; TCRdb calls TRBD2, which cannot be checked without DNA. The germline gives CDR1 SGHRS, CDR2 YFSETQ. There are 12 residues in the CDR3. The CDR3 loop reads CASGSGEGEQFF.

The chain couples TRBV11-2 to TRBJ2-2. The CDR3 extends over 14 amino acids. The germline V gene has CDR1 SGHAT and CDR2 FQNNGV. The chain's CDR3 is CASSLELLSGELFF.

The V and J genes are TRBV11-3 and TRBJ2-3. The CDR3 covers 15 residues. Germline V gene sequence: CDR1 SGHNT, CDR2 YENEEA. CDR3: CASSLVSGGPDTQYF.